The 20 T cell receptor beta chains presented below share a single source sample, sequenced in a study of cytomegalovirus exposure and HLA in healthy donors. Primers: 60 Vbeta forward and 13 Jbeta reverse. The method was immunoSEQ multiplex PCR; TCRdb's version includes in-frame clones alone and lacks a portion of them. This sample yields about 130,000 clones, of which around 73% are seen a single time; around 1.6% belongs to the top ten. Sequenced material: PBMCs. The receptors were sampled from a female donor in good health and CMV-seronegative.

CDR3 nucleotide sequence: TGTGCCAGCAGGGTTAGCGGGAGAGGCGAGCAGTACTTC. It codes for CASRVSGRGEQYF. The rearrangement uses TRBV6-1 and TRBJ2-7; TRBD2 aligns across 9 bases. CDR1 MNHNS and CDR2 SASEGT come from the germline V gene. The V gene end was trimmed by 6 bases and the J gene end by 6 bases; junction bases not matched to a gene: 6. This CDR3 has 13 amino acids.

The sample holds one count of this clone. This sequence joins TRBV6-5 and TRBJ2-5; TRBD2 aligns across 7 bases. Gene TRBJ2-7 matches the end of the DNA better, so the J call may be wrong. CDR1 is MNHEY and CDR2 is SVGAGI in the germline V gene. The CDR3 is 14 amino acids. The CDR3 nucleotides read TGTGCCAGCAGTGGCGCCCGGGGGGACGGCGAGCAGTACTTC. Translating gives CASSGARGDGEQYF.

The V call is TRBV6-5, the J call TRBJ2-3; D gene ambiguous. Trimming removed 0 bases from V and 1 base from J, with 8 bases in between. Germline V gene lookup returns CDR1 MNHEY and CDR2 SVGAGI. The CDR3 is made up of 15 amino acids. The CDR3 bases are TGTGCCAGCAGTTACTCGATAACGGGCACAGATACGCAGTATTTT. This codes for CASSYSITGTDTQYF.

The rearrangement links TRBV9 to TRBJ2-7; tentatively, D is TRBD1 (6 bases). The germline CDR1 and CDR2 sequences are SGDLS and YYNGEE. The length of the CDR3 is 14 residues. Trimming left V 4 bases short and J 4 bases short, with 15 bases between. The CDR3 DNA reads as TGTGCCAGCAGCTTCGGTGGGGGCTCGTACGAGCAGTACTTC. Amino acid sequence: CASSFGGGSYEQYF.

The chain combines TRBV7-6 with TRBJ2-7; 9 bases are a match to TRBD2. The germline gives CDR1 SGHVS, CDR2 FNYEAQ. V shed 1 base and J 4 bases; nucleotides not matched to a gene: 17. This CDR3 region has 19 residues. In nucleotides, the CDR3 is TGTGCCAGCAGCTTAGGGGCGGGAGCTAGCGGGGCCCTTACTTACGAGCAGTACTTC. It is translated as CASSLGAGASGALTYEQYF. Based on the CDR3 plus reference TRBV7-6 and TRBJ2-7, the full variable domain is GAGVSQSPRYKVTKRGQDVALRCDPISGHVSLYWYRQALGQGPEFLTYFNYEAQQDKSGLPNDRFSAERPEGSISTLTIQRTEQRDSAMYRCASSLGAGASGALTYEQYFGPGTRLTVT.

The rearrangement links TRBV5-1 to TRBJ1-4; TRBD1 matches at 7 bases. This CDR3 has 16 amino acids. V trimming: 4 bases; J trimming: 0 bases; junction bases outside the gene matches: 6. Germline loops: CDR1 SGHRS, CDR2 YFSETQ. The CDR3 DNA reads TGCGCCAGCAGCCTCCAGGGGGGTGCAACTAATGAAAAACTGTTTTTT. It yields the protein CASSLQGGATNEKLFF. Complete variable domain (other parts from reference TRBV5-1 and TRBJ1-4): KAGVTQTPRYLIKTRGQQVTLSCSPISGHRSVSWYQQTPGQGLQFLFEYFSETQRNKGNFPGRFSGRQFSNSRSEMNVSTLELGDSALYLCASSLQGGATNEKLFFGSGTQLSVL.

This chain joins TRBV29-1 and TRBJ1-1; weak D call: TRBD1 (6 bases). Trimming cost V 3 bases and J 5 bases, with 10 bases left between them. Germline V gene data show CDR1 as SQVTM and CDR2 as ANQGSEA. CDR3 length: 12 residues. The CDR3 bases are TGCAGCGTTGATGAGCAGGGGACTGAAGCTTTCTTT. It specifies CSVDEQGTEAFF. The full variable domain, rest sourced from reference TRBV29-1 and TRBJ1-1, is SAVISQKPSRDICQRGTSLTIQCQVDSQVTMMFWYRQQPGQSLTLIATANQGSEATYESGFVIDKFPISRPNLTFSTLTVSNMSPEDSSIYLCSVDEQGTEAFFGQGTRLTVV.

This clone was found once. The chain links TRBV5-6 to TRBJ2-7, with D maybe TRBD1 (5 bases). The ends were cut back, 4 bases at V and 4 bases at J, with 9 bases in the middle. Germline V CDR1 and CDR2: SGHDT, YYEEEE. This CDR3 is 12 amino acids long. This CDR3 is CASSQQAYEQYF. CDR3 coding DNA: TGTGCCAGCAGCCAACAGGCATACGAGCAGTACTTC.

This rearrangement joins TRBV7-2 to TRBJ2-5; no reliable D call. Germline values: CDR1 SGHTA, CDR2 FQGNSA. V shed 5 bases and J shed 1 base, with 8 bases lying between them. The CDR3 totals 13 residues. The DNA of the CDR3 is TGTGCCAGCAGCCTGTGGGCCCAAGAGACCCAGTACTTC. It codes for CASSLWAQETQYF.

The chain employs TRBV5-1 and TRBJ2-5; 11 nucleotides match TRBD1. The tail of the sequence fits TRBJ2-7 better, so the J call may be wrong. CDR3 size: 14 residues. From germline, CDR1 is SGHRS and CDR2 YFSETQ. The CDR3 reads CASSLGDRGIEQYF. Here the CDR3 DNA reads TGCGCCAGCAGCTTGGGGGACAGGGGGATCGAGCAGTACTTC.

The chain combines TRBV5-1 with TRBJ1-3; unclear D gene. The CDR3 sequence is 17 residues long. V lost 2 bases to trimming and J lost 4 bases, with 19 bases between them. The V gene's germline CDR1 is SGHRS and CDR2 YFSETQ. CDR3 sequence: CASSFDPSGQAGNTIYF. The CDR3 DNA follows: TGCGCCAGCAGCTTTGATCCGTCGGGTCAAGCGGGAAACACCATATATTTT. Complete variable domain (other parts from reference TRBV5-1 and TRBJ1-3): KAGVTQTPRYLIKTRGQQVTLSCSPISGHRSVSWYQQTPGQGLQFLFEYFSETQRNKGNFPGRFSGRQFSNSRSEMNVSTLELGDSALYLCASSFDPSGQAGNTIYFGEGSWLTVV.

The chain combines TRBV27 with TRBJ1-1; D remains ambiguous. Deletions cut 2 bases from V and 0 bases from J, with 7 bases between. The CDR3 length is 14 residues. Germline-derived CDR1 and CDR2 are MNHEY and SMNVEV (reference sequence). CDR3 nucleotides: TGTGCCAGCAGTTTACTGGACTTGAACACTGAAGCTTTCTTT. Translation gives CASSLLDLNTEAFF.

V and J are TRBV6-5 and TRBJ1-5; 10 bases map to TRBD1. This CDR3 region has 13 residues. CDR1 and CDR2 from the germline V gene are MNHEY and SVGAGI. With 8 bases clipped from V and 9 bases from J, the junction kept 7 bases outside the gene matches. The CDR3 coding sequence is TGTGCCAGCGGACAGGGGGGTCCCGGGCCCCAGCATTTT. Encoded protein: CASGQGGPGPQHF.

The chain has TRBV19 and TRBJ1-5; weak D call: TRBD1 (5 bases). This CDR3 spans 15 amino acids. Germline loops: CDR1 LNHDA, CDR2 SQIVND (reference sequence). Trimming took 6 bases from V and 2 from J, leaving 14 bases between them. The CDR3 region has the DNA TGTGCCAGTAGCCCCTCACAGGCAGGCAATCAGCCCCAGCATTTT. It translates to CASSPSQAGNQPQHF.

The CDR3 protein is CASSPSNYEQYF. In DNA, the CDR3 is TGTGCCAGCAGCCCATCAAACTACGAGCAGTACTTC. The chain carries TRBV11-2 and TRBJ2-7; no clear D gene. Per the germline V gene, CDR1 is SGHAT and CDR2 is FQNNGV. The CDR3 has 12 amino acids. The V and J ends lost 5 bases and 3 bases respectively, with 8 bases between them.

The genes are TRBV6-1 and TRBJ1-2; D uncertain. Between the trimmed V and J ends, which lost 2 bases and 8 bases, there was a span of 24 bases. The CDR3 is 17 amino acids. Germline V gives CDR1 MNHNS, CDR2 SASEGT. The CDR3 DNA reads as TGTGCCAGCAGTGAAATAGGCCAGGCCCCGGGAAGATTGGGCTACACCTTC. It encodes CASSEIGQAPGRLGYTF.

CDR3 sequence reads: CASSQRGGANEQYF. The DNA of the CDR3 is TGCGCCAGCAGCCAAAGGGGGGGGGCCAACGAGCAGTACTTC. The gene calls are TRBV4-3 and TRBJ2-7; maybe TRBD2 (7 bases). With 2 bases removed from V and 5 bases from J, the gap between germline ends came to 13 bases. CDR1 and CDR2 from the germline V gene are LGHNA and YSLEER. This CDR3 comprises 14 residues.

The rearrangement links TRBV28 to TRBJ1-1; 7 bases fit TRBD1. The CDR3 runs to 14 residues. Losses at the gene ends were 6 bases for V and 1 base for J; bases not matched to a gene: 5. Germline V CDR1 and CDR2: MDHEN, SYDVKM. The CDR3 bases are TGTGCCAGCAGGCCAGGGGGATCGAACACTGAAGCTTTCTTT. It yields the protein CASRPGGSNTEAFF.

This rearrangement joins TRBV14 to TRBJ2-1; possibly TRBD2 for D (5 bases). The CDR3 consists of 13 residues. Germline lookup yields CDR1 SGHDN and CDR2 FVKESK. V was cut by 3 bases and J by 5 bases, with 8 bases left in between. DNA of the CDR3: TGTGCCAGCAGCCACGGGCGGGACAATGAGCAGTTCTTC. Amino acids: CASSHGRDNEQFF. The full variable domain, with the rest looked up from reference TRBV14 and TRBJ2-1, is EAGVTQFPSHSVIEKGQTVTLRCDPISGHDNLYWYRRVMGKEIKFLLHFVKESKQDESGMPNNRFLAERTGGTYSTLKVQPAELEDSGVYFCASSHGRDNEQFFGPGTRLTVL.

About this clone: A read error may produce the germline difference seen at one junction end. The chain's CDR3 is CASSLTLHSSGANGLTF. CDR3 nucleotide sequence: TGTGCCAGCAGCCTCACCCTACATAGCTCTGGGGCCAACGGCCTGACTTTC. The J gene is TRBJ2-6, the V gene TRBV11-2, with D possibly TRBD1 on 5 matching bases. The V gene's germline CDR1 is SGHAT and CDR2 FQNNGV. CDR3 length: 17 amino acids. Full variable domain (outside the CDR3, taken from reference TRBV11-2 and TRBJ2-6): EAGVAQSPRYKIIEKRQSVAFWCNPISGHATLYWYQQILGQGPKLLIQFQNNGVVDDSQLPKDRFSAERLKGVDSTLKIQPAKLEDSAVYLCASSLTLHSSGANGLTFGAGSRLTVL.